The 17 T cell receptor beta chains in this list originate from one sample, sequenced in a study of blood T cell repertoires in COVID-19. Assay: immunoSEQ multiplex PCR; the TCRdb copy retains only in-frame clones and omits some. The sample holds 250,000 to 350,000 clones, about nine tenths seen once. Sequencing input: peripheral blood. The receptors shown here come from a woman aged 40 to 50 who had recovered from COVID-19.

This clone was picked up one time. The chain employs TRBV7-6 and TRBJ2-1; 10 bases align to TRBD2. CDR3 length: 16 residues. Germline loops: CDR1 SGHVS, CDR2 FNYEAQ. After removal of 5 bases from V and 7 bases from J, the junction contained 11 bases not matched to a gene. The CDR3 region is CASSPGAGGPGNEQFF. DNA for the CDR3: TGTGCCAGCAGCCCTGGAGCGGGAGGGCCCGGAAATGAGCAGTTCTTC.

The V call is TRBV6-5, the J call TRBJ2-5; possible D gene TRBD1, 6 bases. Germline V gives CDR1 MNHEY, CDR2 SVGAGI. The CDR3 loop spans 13 amino acids. Trimming took 5 bases from V and 5 from J, leaving 12 bases between them. CDR3 coding DNA: TGTGCCAGCAGTACAGGGTCAGGGGAGACCCAGTACTTC. Translation gives CASSTGSGETQYF.

This rearrangement joins TRBV7-3 to TRBJ2-3; TRBD2 matches 7 bases. Losses at the gene ends were 2 bases for V and 5 bases for J; bases not matched to a gene: 7. The CDR3 is made up of 15 amino acids. CDR1 and CDR2 (germline): SGHTA, FQGTGA. CDR3 sequence reads: CASSLSGGSLDTQYF. The DNA for the CDR3 is TGTGCCAGCAGCTTATCGGGCGGGAGCTTAGATACGCAGTATTTT.

This chain connects TRBV6-6 to TRBJ2-3; D perhaps matches TRBD2 (6 bases). Trimming left V 11 bases short and J 6 bases short, with 15 bases between. Germline assignment: CDR1 MNHNY and CDR2 SVGAGI (reference sequence). The CDR3 has 12 amino acids. The chain's CDR3 is CAGSPGVDTQYF. CDR3 bases: TGTGCCGGCTCACCGGGGGTCGATACGCAGTATTTT.

The V gene is TRBV6-5, the J gene TRBJ2-1, with 14 bases lining up with TRBD2. Germline-derived CDR1 and CDR2 are MNHEY and SVGAGI. J gave up 10 bases and V 8 bases, and 10 bases lay outside the gene matches. This CDR3 is built from 15 residues. DNA for the CDR3: TGTGCCAGCCCCCGGGGACTAGCGGGAGCGGAAGAGCAGTTCTTC. It is translated as CASPRGLAGAEEQFF.

The chain carries TRBV9 and TRBJ2-3, with 9 bases fitting TRBD2. The CDR3 is 16 residues long. Germline CDR1 SGDLS, CDR2 YYNGEE. J gave up 2 bases and V 0 bases, and 4 bases lay outside the gene matches. Written as DNA, the CDR3 is TGTGCCAGCAGCGTAGGACTAGCGGATATCACAGATACGCAGTATTTT. Protein product: CASSVGLADITDTQYF. Combining the CDR3 with reference TRBV9 and TRBJ2-3 gives the whole variable domain DSGVTQTPKHLITATGQRVTLRCSPRSGDLSVYWYQQSLDQGLQFLIQYYNGEERAKGNILERFSAQQFPDLHSELNLSSLELGDSALYFCASSVGLADITDTQYFGPGTRLTVL.

The V call is TRBV29-1, the J call TRBJ2-7; 8 bases map to TRBD1. The CDR3 sequence is 14 residues long. In germline, CDR1 is SQVTM, CDR2 ANQGSEA. Germline trimming cut 6 bases from V and 2 bases from J; bases unmatched to any gene: 9. This CDR3 is CSVQLPTGAYEQYF. Written as DNA, the CDR3 is TGCAGCGTCCAACTACCGACAGGGGCCTACGAGCAGTACTTC.

J is TRBJ2-7 and V is TRBV5-4, with a weak D call TRBD1 (5 bases). Per germline, CDR1 SGHNT and CDR2 YYREEE (reference sequence). V was cut by 6 bases and J by 7 bases, with 17 bases left in between. The CDR3 consists of 13 residues. The CDR3 coding sequence is TGTGCCAGCACCCCCGGGTGGGGCGGTGAGCAGTACTTC. It yields the protein CASTPGWGGEQYF. Supplemented by reference TRBV5-4 and TRBJ2-7, the full variable domain reads ETGVTQSPTHLIKTRGQQVTLRCSSQSGHNTVSWYQQALGQGPQFIFQYYREEENGRGNFPPRFSGLQFPNYSSELNVNALELDDSALYLCASTPGWGGEQYFGPGTRLTVT.

The V gene is TRBV12-3 or TRBV12-4, the J gene TRBJ2-3, with TRBD1 as a possible D gene (6 bases). Trimming cost V 4 bases and J 1 base, with 6 bases left between them. This CDR3 has 13 residues. In DNA form, the CDR3 reads TGTGCCAGCAGTTCAGGGGGCACAGATACGCAGTATTTT. Protein: CASSSGGTDTQYF.

As to this clone: Different DNA sequences within this sample yield the same CDR3. This chain links TRBV7-9 with TRBJ2-7; 16 nucleotides agree with TRBD2. CDR1 SEHNR and CDR2 FQNEAQ come from the germline V gene (reference sequence). J lost 4 bases, V lost 5 bases, and 2 bases had no gene match. The CDR3 has 15 amino acids. CDR3 nucleotide sequence: TGTGCCAGCAGCCCGGGACTAGCGGGAGGGTACGAGCAGTACTTC. Translating gives CASSPGLAGGYEQYF.

J is TRBJ2-3 and V is TRBV24-1; D is perhaps TRBD1 (5 bases). V shed 1 base and J shed 2 bases, with 12 bases lying between them. The CDR3 is 16 residues long. Germline V lookup: CDR1 KGHDR, CDR2 SFDVKD. The CDR3 sequence: CATSDFGQFDTDTQYF. The CDR3 region has the DNA TGTGCCACCAGTGATTTCGGACAATTTGACACAGATACGCAGTATTTT.

The chain couples TRBV7-2 to TRBJ2-1, with a tentative D call TRBD1 (6 bases). V was trimmed by 4 bases and J by 4 bases, leaving 11 bases between them. The CDR3 spans 14 residues. Germline V gene data show CDR1 as SGHTA and CDR2 as FQGNSA. The CDR3 sequence is CASSYRGQYNEQFF. As DNA, the CDR3 is TGTGCCAGCAGCTATAGGGGACAATACAATGAGCAGTTCTTC. Together with reference TRBV7-2 and TRBJ2-1, the CDR3 gives the full variable domain: GAGVSQSPSNKVTEKGKDVELRCDPISGHTALYWYRQSLGQGLEFLIYFQGNSAPDKSGLPSDRFSAERTGGSVSTLTIQRTQQEDSAVYLCASSYRGQYNEQFFGPGTRLTVL.

The gene calls are TRBV19 and TRBJ1-6; 8 bases map to TRBD1. Losses at the gene ends were 10 bases for V and 7 bases for J; bases not matched to a gene: 18. CDR3 size: 17 residues. Germline-derived CDR1 and CDR2 are LNHDA and SQIVND (reference sequence). CDR3 residues: CATHPGTGRVQNSPLHF. CDR3 DNA: TGTGCCACCCACCCCGGGACAGGACGCGTTCAGAATTCACCCCTCCACTTT.

In its sample, this clone was seen once. The chain joins TRBV14 to TRBJ1-1; D is unclear. V lost 3 bases to trimming and J lost 8 bases, with 7 bases between them. CDR1 and CDR2 from the germline V gene are SGHDN and FVKESK. The CDR3 totals 11 residues. As DNA, the CDR3 is TGTGCCAGCAGCCAGGGCAGGGAAGCTTTCTTT. The encoded protein is CASSQGREAFF.

The chain recombines TRBV29-1 with TRBJ2-3, with D possibly being TRBD2 (6 bases). Trimming left V 2 bases short and J 4 bases short, with 25 bases between. The CDR3 is made up of 18 amino acids. The germline gives CDR1 SQVTM, CDR2 ANQGSEA. In DNA form, the CDR3 reads TGCAGCGTTGAAATCTGGCGGGACCTTAACCCCCGCGCAGATACGCAGTATTTT. Amino acid sequence: CSVEIWRDLNPRADTQYF.

This clone has just one count. The V gene is TRBV21-1, the J gene TRBJ2-7; TRBD1, as called in the table, went unchecked against the DNA. TRBV21-1 is classified as a pseudogene. The CDR3 covers 16 residues. The CDR3 coding sequence is TGTGCCAGCAGCAAATGGGGCCCACTCGCCTCCTACGAGCAGTACTTC. Translation: CASSKWGPLASYEQYF.

J is TRBJ2-4 and V is TRBV3-1 (or the pseudogene TRBV3-2), with 8 bases matching TRBD1. Unmatched junction bases numbered 8, after V lost 4 bases and J lost 9 bases. The CDR3 contains 14 residues. Germline lookup yields CDR1 LGHDT and CDR2 YNNKEL (reference sequence). The CDR3 here is CASSLRTGNVIQYF. Written as DNA, the CDR3 is TGTGCCAGCAGCCTCAGGACAGGGAATGTCATTCAGTACTTC.